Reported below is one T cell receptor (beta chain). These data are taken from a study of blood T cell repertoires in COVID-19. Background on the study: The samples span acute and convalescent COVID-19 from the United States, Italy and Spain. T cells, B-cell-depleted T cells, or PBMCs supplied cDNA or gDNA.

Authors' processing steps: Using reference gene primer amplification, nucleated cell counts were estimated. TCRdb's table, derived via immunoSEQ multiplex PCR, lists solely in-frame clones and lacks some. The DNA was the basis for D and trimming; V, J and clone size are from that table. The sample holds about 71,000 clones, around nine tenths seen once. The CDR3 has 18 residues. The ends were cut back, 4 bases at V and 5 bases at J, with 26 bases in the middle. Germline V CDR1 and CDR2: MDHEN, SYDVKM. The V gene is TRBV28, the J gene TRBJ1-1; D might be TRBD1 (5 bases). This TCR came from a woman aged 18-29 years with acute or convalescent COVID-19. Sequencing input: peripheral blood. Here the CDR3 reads CASSSRVRAFSWVTEAFF. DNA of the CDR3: TGTGCCAGCAGTTCTCGGGTCAGGGCTTTTTCCTGGGTTACTGAAGCTTTCTTT. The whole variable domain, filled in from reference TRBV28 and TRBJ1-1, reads DVKVTQSSRYLVKRTGEKVFLECVQDMDHENMFWYRQDPGLGLRLIYFSYDVKMKEKGDIPEGYSVSREKKERFSLILESASTNQTSMYLCASSSRVRAFSWVTEAFFGQGTRLTVV.